Detailed here is one TCR beta chain. This sample stems from a study of blood T cell repertoires in COVID-19. For the study at large: PBMCs, B-cell-depleted T cells, or T cells provided the cDNA or gDNA that made up the material.

Clones were read by immunoSEQ multiplex PCR, and TCRdb kept only the in-frame ones, dropping some. The sample includes tens of thousands of clones, about 76% of them seen just once. The CDR3 loop spans 12 amino acids. V gave up 4 bases and J gave up 13 bases; unmatched junction bases: 8. CDR1 and CDR2 (germline): LGHDT, YNNKEL (reference sequence). This TCR derives from a woman at least 80 years old with acute or convalescent COVID-19. Sequenced material: peripheral blood. The V gene is TRBV3-1 (or the pseudogene TRBV3-2), the J gene TRBJ1-2, with 8 positions matching TRBD1. The CDR3 nucleotides are TGTGCCAGCAGCCTCTCGGACAGGGCTTTCACCTTC. The encoded protein is CASSLSDRAFTF.